This record concerns one TCR beta chain sequence. The data were obtained in a study of blood T cell repertoires in COVID-19. Germline loops: CDR1 GTSNPN, CDR2 SVGIG (reference sequence). This CDR3 has 13 residues. Trimming at V came to 5 bases and at J to 8 bases, leaving 11 bases not matched to a gene. Data came from immunoSEQ multiplex PCR; TCRdb stores just in-frame clones and leaves some out. The repertoire holds fewer than 130,000 clones, with 82% as singletons. Sequencing input: peripheral blood. The rearrangement links TRBV30 to TRBJ1-2; 7 bases align to TRBD1. The TCR sequence derives from an older woman with acute or convalescent COVID-19. The CDR3 region is CAWSQQTGFGYTF. In nucleotides, the CDR3 is TGTGCCTGGTCTCAGCAGACAGGGTTCGGCTACACCTTC.